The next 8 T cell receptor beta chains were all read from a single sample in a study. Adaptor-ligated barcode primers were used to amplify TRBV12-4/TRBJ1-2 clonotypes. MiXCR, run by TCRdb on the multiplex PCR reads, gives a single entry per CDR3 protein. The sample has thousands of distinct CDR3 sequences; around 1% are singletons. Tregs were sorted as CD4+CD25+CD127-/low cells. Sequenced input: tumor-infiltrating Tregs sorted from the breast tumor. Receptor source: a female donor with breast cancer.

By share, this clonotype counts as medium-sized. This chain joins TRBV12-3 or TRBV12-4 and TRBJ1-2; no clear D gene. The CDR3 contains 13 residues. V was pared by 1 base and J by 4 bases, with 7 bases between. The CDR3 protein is CASSLVGTYGYTF. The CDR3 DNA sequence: TGTGCCAGCAGTTTAGTCGGCACCTATGGCTACACCTTC.

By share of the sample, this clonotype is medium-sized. The CDR3 region has the DNA TGTGCCAGCAGGGAGGATACAGCGAACTATGGCTACACCTTC. As protein: CASREDTANYGYTF. The V call is TRBV12-3 or TRBV12-4, the J call TRBJ1-2; D is uncertain. V lost 6 bases and J 2 bases, leaving 13 bases between the germline ends. This CDR3 contains 14 residues.

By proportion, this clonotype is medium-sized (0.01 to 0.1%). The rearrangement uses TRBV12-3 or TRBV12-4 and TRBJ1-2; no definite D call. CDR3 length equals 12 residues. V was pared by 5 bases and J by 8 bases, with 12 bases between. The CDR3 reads CASSARSGGYTF. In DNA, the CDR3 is TGTGCCAGCAGTGCCCGGAGCGGCGGCTACACCTTC.

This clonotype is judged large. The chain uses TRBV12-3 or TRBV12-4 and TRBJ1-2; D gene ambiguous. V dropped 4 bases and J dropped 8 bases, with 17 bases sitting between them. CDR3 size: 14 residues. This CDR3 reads CASSSSGKGWGYTF. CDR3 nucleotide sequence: TGTGCCAGCAGTTCCTCCGGGAAGGGATGGGGCTACACCTTC.

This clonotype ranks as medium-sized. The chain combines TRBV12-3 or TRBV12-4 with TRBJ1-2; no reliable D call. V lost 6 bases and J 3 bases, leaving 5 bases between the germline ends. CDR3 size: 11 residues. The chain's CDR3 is CASREDYGYTF. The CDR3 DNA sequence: TGTGCCAGCAGGGAGGACTATGGCTACACCTTC.

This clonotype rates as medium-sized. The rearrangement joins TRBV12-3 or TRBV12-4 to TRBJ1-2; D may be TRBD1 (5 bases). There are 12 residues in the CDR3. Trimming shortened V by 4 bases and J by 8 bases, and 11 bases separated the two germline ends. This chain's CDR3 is CASSSQDGGYTF. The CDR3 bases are TGTGCCAGCAGTTCACAGGATGGCGGCTACACCTTC.

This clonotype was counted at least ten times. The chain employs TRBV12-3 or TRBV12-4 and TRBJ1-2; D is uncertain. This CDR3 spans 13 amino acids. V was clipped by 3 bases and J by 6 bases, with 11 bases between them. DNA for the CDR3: TGTGCCAGCAGTTTGAGGTGGACCGATGGCTACACCTTC. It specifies CASSLRWTDGYTF.

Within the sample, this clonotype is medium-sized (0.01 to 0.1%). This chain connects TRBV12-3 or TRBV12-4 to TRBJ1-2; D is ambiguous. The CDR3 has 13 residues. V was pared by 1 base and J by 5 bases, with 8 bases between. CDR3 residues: CASSLVPEYGYTF. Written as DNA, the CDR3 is TGTGCCAGCAGTTTAGTCCCCGAGTATGGCTACACCTTC.